Following are 30 T cell receptor beta chains from one sample sequenced in a study of blood T cells in healthy people across ages. Together with a sample-barcoded 5' primer, a J-beta primer mix was included in a second PCR lasting about 6 to 11 cycles. A single record per CDR3 protein comes from TCRdb applying MiXCR to the 5' RACE reads. Of approximately 1,000,000 distinct CDR3 sequences in the sample, 30% to 40% were seen once. The sample consisted of blood. Source of these receptors: a man aged 18 to 30 in good health.

In the case of this clonotype: One junction end disagrees with the germline gene, perhaps due to a read error. The chain employs TRBV7-9 and TRBJ2-3; the match to TRBD1 covers 8 bases. The germline CDR1 and CDR2 sequences are SEHNR and FQNEAQ (reference sequence). The CDR3 extends over 17 amino acids. CDR3 DNA: TGTACCAGCAGCTACAGCTCCGGGACAGGACTCACAGATACGCAGTATTTT. Translated, it gives CTSSYSSGTGLTDTQYF.

Only a few counts were recorded for this clonotype. V and J are TRBV7-9 and TRBJ2-2; tentative D call: TRBD1 (6 bases). Germline CDR1 SEHNR, CDR2 FQNEAQ (reference sequence). This CDR3 region has 15 residues. Trimming left V 0 bases short and J 5 bases short, with 10 bases between. The DNA of the CDR3 is TGTGCCAGCAGCTTAGCGGTCACAGGGACCGGGGAGCTGTTTTTT. Protein: CASSLAVTGTGELFF. The whole variable domain, filled in from reference TRBV7-9 and TRBJ2-2, reads DTGVSQNPRHKITKRGQNVTFRCDPISEHNRLYWYRQTLGQGPEFLTYFQNEAQLEKSRLLSDRFSAERPKGSFSTLEIQRTEQGDSAMYLCASSLAVTGTGELFFGEGSRLTVL.

This clonotype has more than one count but fewer than ten. The genes are TRBV6-6 and TRBJ2-1; 7 bases fit TRBD2. V shed 2 bases and J 2 bases; nucleotides not matched to a gene: 6. Germline V gene sequence: CDR1 MNHNY, CDR2 SVGAGI (reference sequence). The CDR3 has 16 amino acids. CDR3 residues: CASSYAPAGPYNEQFF. Written as DNA, the CDR3 is TGTGCCAGCAGTTACGCGCCAGCGGGACCCTACAATGAGCAGTTCTTC.

This clonotype has just a few counts. This chain uses TRBV6-1 with TRBJ2-5; no firm D call. CDR1 and CDR2 (germline): MNHNS, SASEGT. Trimming took off 6 bases at V and 5 bases at J, with 7 bases between the two ends. The CDR3 totals 11 residues. The CDR3 region is CASRVGETQYF. Here the CDR3 DNA reads TGTGCCAGCAGAGTTGGGGAGACCCAGTACTTC.

This clonotype was seen a few times. The V call is TRBV7-9, the J call TRBJ2-2; tentative D call: TRBD1 (5 bases). This CDR3 is 14 amino acids long. V was cut by 2 bases and J by 4 bases, with 8 bases left in between. The germline V gene has CDR1 SEHNR and CDR2 FQNEAQ (reference sequence). The CDR3 DNA sequence: TGTGCCAGCAGCTTACGAAGGGGCACCGGGGAGCTGTTTTTT. Translation gives CASSLRRGTGELFF.

The chain employs TRBV28 and TRBJ1-2; no clear D gene. The germline gives CDR1 MDHEN, CDR2 SYDVKM. V lost 2 bases and J lost 4, with 17 bases in between. There are 16 residues in the CDR3. The CDR3 is CASSLPWAGPIYGYTF. The CDR3 bases are TGTGCCAGCAGTTTACCTTGGGCAGGACCCATCTATGGCTACACCTTC.

In this sample, this clonotype turned up a few times. The chain carries TRBV29-1 and TRBJ2-1; no clear D gene. The CDR3 covers 12 residues. Germline V gene sequence: CDR1 SQVTM, CDR2 ANQGSEA. V was cut by 5 bases and J by 5 bases, with 10 bases left in between. The chain's CDR3 is CSVFWYNNEQFF. The CDR3 bases are TGCAGCGTTTTTTGGTACAACAATGAGCAGTTCTTC.

This clonotype was detected only once. This chain uses TRBV6-6 with TRBJ2-3, with TRBD1 matching 10 bases. V dropped 6 bases and J dropped 5; count of bases not matched to a gene: 14. The CDR3 contains 17 residues. Germline loops: CDR1 MNHNY, CDR2 SVGAGI (reference sequence). This CDR3 is CASSPRGTGVTGDTQYF. The CDR3 DNA is TGTGCCAGCAGCCCCAGAGGGACAGGGGTAACCGGAGATACGCAGTATTTT.

This rearrangement joins TRBV27 to TRBJ2-2; D is uncertain. CDR3 length: 15 residues. From germline, CDR1 is MNHEY and CDR2 SMNVEV (reference sequence). Trimming took off 3 bases at V and 1 base at J, with 9 bases between the two ends. The CDR3, as DNA: TGTGCCAGCAGTTTTGGCACACAGAACACCGGGGAGCTGTTTTTT. Protein product: CASSFGTQNTGELFF.

The sample holds a few counts of this clonotype. V is TRBV9 and J is TRBJ1-2; weak D call: TRBD1 (5 bases). This CDR3 region has 15 residues. Trimming removed 3 bases from V and 3 bases from J, with 15 bases in between. The germline V gene encodes CDR1 SGDLS and CDR2 YYNGEE. CDR3 coding DNA: TGTGCCAGCAGCGCCCGGGACTCACGTCACTATGGCTACACCTTC. Protein product: CASSARDSRHYGYTF.

The rearrangement uses TRBV9 and TRBJ2-5, with 10 bases lining up with TRBD2. J was trimmed by 5 bases and V by 4 bases; bases with no gene match: 8. Per germline, CDR1 SGDLS and CDR2 YYNGEE. The CDR3 loop spans 15 amino acids. The CDR3 loop is CASSLAGGSRETQYF. The CDR3 DNA sequence: TGTGCCAGCAGCTTAGCGGGGGGATCGAGGGAGACCCAGTACTTC.

This rearrangement joins TRBV4-3 to TRBJ2-7; TRBD1 agrees at 8 bases. The CDR3 is 16 amino acids. Trimming took 0 bases from V and 3 from J; bases not matched to a gene: 7. The germline gives CDR1 LGHNA, CDR2 YSLEER. CDR3 sequence (DNA): TGCGCCAGCAGCCAAGATAAAACAGGGGGATTCTACGAGCAGTACTTC. Translation gives CASSQDKTGGFYEQYF.

This clonotype turned up a few times. The chain joins TRBV20-1 to TRBJ2-3; tentative D call: TRBD2 (6 bases). The CDR3 is 14 amino acids. Germline V gene lookup returns CDR1 DFQATT and CDR2 SNEGSKA (reference sequence). V was shortened by 3 bases and J by 2 bases, with 12 bases between the two germline ends. CDR3 amino acids: CSARGLGDTDTQYF. CDR3 bases: TGCAGTGCTAGGGGACTGGGGGACACAGATACGCAGTATTTT.

The chain combines TRBV5-1 with TRBJ2-7; D is possibly TRBD1 (6 bases). V lost 2 bases, J lost 5 bases, and 17 bases lay in between. Germline CDR1 and CDR2: SGHRS and YFSETQ. This CDR3 region has 15 residues. CDR3 sequence: CASSFTGTRSDEQYF. CDR3 DNA: TGCGCCAGCAGCTTCACCGGGACACGTAGCGACGAGCAGTACTTC. The full variable domain, rest sourced from reference TRBV5-1 and TRBJ2-7, is KAGVTQTPRYLIKTRGQQVTLSCSPISGHRSVSWYQQTPGQGLQFLFEYFSETQRNKGNFPGRFSGRQFSNSRSEMNVSTLELGDSALYLCASSFTGTRSDEQYFGPGTRLTVT.

This clonotype has a handful of counts. The chain combines TRBV11-1 with TRBJ2-5; 10 bases agree with TRBD2. Germline CDR1 and CDR2: SGHAT and FQDESV (reference sequence). CDR3 size: 15 residues. J lost 11 bases, V lost 4 bases, and 13 bases had no gene match. CDR3 sequence reads: CASSSTGTSVHEQYF. The CDR3 DNA sequence: TGTGCCAGCAGCTCGACCGGGACTAGCGTCCATGAGCAGTACTTC. The full variable domain, in which reference TRBV11-1 and TRBJ2-5 provide the parts outside the CDR3, is EAEVAQSPRYKITEKSQAVAFWCDPISGHATLYWYRQILGQGPELLVQFQDESVVDDSQLPKDRFSAERLKGVDSTLKIQPAELGDSAMYLCASSSTGTSVHEQYFGPGTRLLVL.

In nucleotides, the CDR3 is TGTGCCAGCAGTGAAACGGGAGCCCAAGAGACCCAGTACTTC. The encoded protein is CASSETGAQETQYF. The chain couples TRBV2 to TRBJ2-5; tentative D call: TRBD2 (6 bases). Germline V gene lookup returns CDR1 SNHLY and CDR2 FYNNEI. The length of the CDR3 is 14 residues. V lost 2 bases to trimming and J lost 1 base, with 8 bases between them.

The chain is built from TRBV7-9 and TRBJ2-1; TRBD2 matches 9 bases. Judging by the DNA end, TRBJ2-7 fits better; the J call may be wrong. The germline CDR1 and CDR2 sequences are SEHNR and FQNEAQ (reference sequence). This CDR3 spans 15 amino acids. The CDR3 loop is CASSLISGGYNEQYF. For the CDR3, the DNA is TGTGCCAGCAGCTTAATTAGCGGGGGTTACAATGAGCAGTACTTC.

This clonotype has only one observation. This chain uses TRBV7-2 with TRBJ2-1; TRBD2 aligns across 14 bases. Germline-derived CDR1 and CDR2 are SGHTA and FQGNSA. This CDR3 is 16 amino acids long. The V and J ends lost 5 bases and 1 base, in that order; junction bases with no gene match: 1. DNA for the CDR3: TGTGCCAGCAGCAGGACTAGCGGGAGGTCCTACAATGAGCAGTTCTTC. It is translated as CASSRTSGRSYNEQFF.

CDR3 loop: CASSQGTRSSYNEQFF. The CDR3 DNA sequence: TGCGCCAGCAGCCAAGGGACTCGGAGCTCCTACAATGAGCAGTTCTTC. V is TRBV4-1 and J is TRBJ2-1, with a possible D match to TRBD2 (5 bases). The germline V gene has CDR1 MGHRA and CDR2 YSYEKL. The CDR3 has 16 residues. V was pared by 1 base and J by 0 bases, with 10 bases between.

This clonotype has just a few counts. This rearrangement joins TRBV7-2 to TRBJ1-2, with a tentative D call TRBD1 (6 bases). Germline values: CDR1 SGHTA, CDR2 FQGNSA. Trimming shortened V by 2 bases and J by 1 base, and 11 bases separated the two germline ends. The CDR3 extends over 15 amino acids. CDR3 sequence: CASSLRTAYNYGYTF. Written as DNA, the CDR3 is TGTGCCAGCAGCTTAAGGACAGCCTATAACTATGGCTACACCTTC.

This clonotype was detected only a few times. The rearrangement joins TRBV20-1 to TRBJ2-2; no reliable D call. Germline CDR1 and CDR2: DFQATT and SNEGSKA (reference sequence). V lost 1 base, J lost 1 base, and 4 bases lay in between. The CDR3 totals 13 residues. Written as DNA, the CDR3 is TGCAGTGCTAGAGGGCAGAACACCGGGGAGCTGTTTTTT. Its translation is CSARGQNTGELFF.

This clonotype has a handful of counts. This rearrangement joins TRBV6-2 or TRBV6-3 to TRBJ2-5, with TRBD2 matching 10 bases. J gave up 3 bases and V 5 bases, and 3 bases lay outside the gene matches. The CDR3 length is 14 residues. The germline V gene has CDR1 MNHEY and CDR2 SVGEGT. CDR3 sequence: CASSTSGTEETQYF. CDR3 DNA sequence: TGTGCCAGCAGTACTAGCGGGACGGAAGAGACCCAGTACTTC.

This clonotype was recorded a few times. The germline gene is not matched at one end of the junction; a read error may be the cause. The CDR3 reads CTSSSPGQGLSNYGYTF. In DNA form, the CDR3 reads TGTACCAGCAGCTCCCCGGGACAGGGCCTTTCTAACTATGGCTACACCTTC. The V call is TRBV7-9, the J call TRBJ1-2; 9 bases fit TRBD1. The CDR3 sequence is 17 residues long. Germline lookup yields CDR1 SEHNR and CDR2 FQNEAQ (reference sequence).

This clonotype has just a few counts. The DNA for the CDR3 is TGTGCCAGCAGTTACTCGACGGGATTAGGGGAGACCCAGTACTTC. Protein: CASSYSTGLGETQYF. The gene calls are TRBV6-2 or TRBV6-3 and TRBJ2-5; a weak D match, TRBD2 (5 bases). V was cut by 0 bases and J by 5 bases, with 13 bases left in between. The germline V gene encodes CDR1 MNHEY and CDR2 SVGEGT. This CDR3 is 15 amino acids long.

The chain combines TRBV7-9 with TRBJ2-5; the D gene is possibly TRBD1 (6 bases). Germline CDR1 reads SEHNR; CDR2 reads FQNEAQ (reference sequence). Trimming cost V 4 bases and J 10 bases, with 19 bases left between them. The CDR3 consists of 14 residues. Written as DNA, the CDR3 is TGTGCCAGCAGCTCAAGACGACAGGAAATGGTCCAGTACTTC. Its translation is CASSSRRQEMVQYF. The variable domain in full, completed from reference TRBV7-9 and TRBJ2-5, reads DTGVSQNPRHKITKRGQNVTFRCDPISEHNRLYWYRQTLGQGPEFLTYFQNEAQLEKSRLLSDRFSAERPKGSFSTLEIQRTEQGDSAMYLCASSSRRQEMVQYFGPGTRLLVL.

This clonotype was found a few times. The V gene is TRBV4-2, the J gene TRBJ1-5, with D possibly matching TRBD1 (5 bases). Trimming took 3 bases from V and 0 from J, leaving 15 bases between them. The CDR3 has 17 amino acids. Germline assignment: CDR1 LGHNA and CDR2 YNFKEQ. The CDR3 protein is CASSHTLGGYSNQPQHF. CDR3 DNA sequence: TGTGCCAGCAGCCACACCCTCGGGGGTTATAGCAATCAGCCCCAGCATTTT.

This clonotype was counted only a few times. The CDR3 protein is CASSFSSGNFNQPQHF. DNA of the CDR3: TGTGCCAGCAGTTTCTCGTCAGGGAATTTCAATCAGCCCCAGCATTTT. The rearrangement uses TRBV27 and TRBJ1-5; D may be TRBD1 (5 bases). Looked up from germline, CDR1 is MNHEY and CDR2 is SMNVEV (reference sequence). Trimming stripped 3 bases from V and 3 bases from J, with 15 bases between. CDR3 length: 16 amino acids.

The rearrangement uses TRBV3-1 and TRBJ1-2, with D unresolved. This CDR3 region has 13 residues. V lost 10 bases, J lost 7 bases, and 19 bases lay in between. The V gene's germline CDR1 is LGHDT and CDR2 YNNKEL (reference sequence). The chain's CDR3 is CATGSPGPSGYTF. CDR3 bases: TGTGCCACCGGGAGTCCGGGTCCCAGTGGCTACACCTTC.

The chain carries TRBV12-3 or TRBV12-4 and TRBJ2-1, with D maybe TRBD1 (6 bases). This CDR3 spans 12 amino acids. Trimming removed 6 bases from V and 10 bases from J, with 13 bases in between. This CDR3 reads CASSSDRCEQFF. The CDR3 DNA reads as TGTGCCAGCAGCAGCGACAGGTGCGAGCAGTTCTTC.

This clonotype was counted a few times. The V and J genes are TRBV10-3 and TRBJ1-6; weak D call: TRBD1 (5 bases). The germline V gene encodes CDR1 ENHRY and CDR2 SYGVKD. This CDR3 has 14 residues. Trimming removed 8 bases from V and 7 bases from J, with 15 bases in between. This chain's CDR3 is CAIRDGLGNSPLHF. The CDR3 DNA is TGTGCCATCCGGGACGGACTTGGCAATTCACCCCTCCACTTT.